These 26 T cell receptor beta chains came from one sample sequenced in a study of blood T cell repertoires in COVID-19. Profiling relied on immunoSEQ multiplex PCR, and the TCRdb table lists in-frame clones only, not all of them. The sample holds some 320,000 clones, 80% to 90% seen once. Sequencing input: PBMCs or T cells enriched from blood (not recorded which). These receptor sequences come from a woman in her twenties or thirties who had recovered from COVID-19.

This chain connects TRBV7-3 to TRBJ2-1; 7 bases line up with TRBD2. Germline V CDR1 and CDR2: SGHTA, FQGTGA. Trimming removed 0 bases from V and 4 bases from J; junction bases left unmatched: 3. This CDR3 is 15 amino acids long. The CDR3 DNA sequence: TGTGCCAGCAGCTTAACCGGCGGGGGTTACAATGAGCAGTTCTTC. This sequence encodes CASSLTGGGYNEQFF.

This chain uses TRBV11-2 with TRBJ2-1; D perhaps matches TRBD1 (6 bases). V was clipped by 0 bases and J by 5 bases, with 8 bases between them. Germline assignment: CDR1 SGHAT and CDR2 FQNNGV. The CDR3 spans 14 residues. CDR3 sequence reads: CASSLEGDNNEQFF. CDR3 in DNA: TGTGCCAGCAGCTTAGAGGGGGACAACAATGAGCAGTTCTTC.

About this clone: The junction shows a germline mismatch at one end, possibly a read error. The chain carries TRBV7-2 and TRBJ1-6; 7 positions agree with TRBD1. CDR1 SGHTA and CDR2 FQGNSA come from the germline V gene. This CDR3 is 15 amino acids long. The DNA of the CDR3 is TGTGCCAGCAGCTTAGTGACAGGGAATAACTCACCCCTCCACTTT. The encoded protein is CASSLVTGNNSPLHF.

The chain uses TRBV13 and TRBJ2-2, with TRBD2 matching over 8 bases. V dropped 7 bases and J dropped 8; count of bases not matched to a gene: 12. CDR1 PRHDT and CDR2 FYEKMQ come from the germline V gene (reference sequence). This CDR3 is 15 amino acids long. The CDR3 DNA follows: TGTGCCAGCAACCACGGGACTAGGACGTCGGGGGAGCTGTTTTTT. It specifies CASNHGTRTSGELFF. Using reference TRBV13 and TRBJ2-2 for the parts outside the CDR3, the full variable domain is AAGVIQSPRHLIKEKRETATLKCYPIPRHDTVYWYQQGPGQDPQFLISFYEKMQSDKGSIPDRFSAQQFSDYHSELNMSSLELGDSALYFCASNHGTRTSGELFFGEGSRLTVL.

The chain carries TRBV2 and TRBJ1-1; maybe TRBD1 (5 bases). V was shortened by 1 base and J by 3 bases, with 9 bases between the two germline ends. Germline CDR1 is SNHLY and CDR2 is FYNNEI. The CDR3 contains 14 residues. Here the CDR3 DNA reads TGTGCCAGCAGTGAAGTCGTCAGGGACACTGAAGCTTTCTTT. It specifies CASSEVVRDTEAFF.

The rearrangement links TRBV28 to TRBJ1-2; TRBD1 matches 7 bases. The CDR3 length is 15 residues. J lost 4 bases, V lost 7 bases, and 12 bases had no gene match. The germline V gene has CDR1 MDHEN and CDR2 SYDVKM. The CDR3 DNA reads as TGTGCCAGCACTGAACTGGCAGGGGGGACCTATGGCTACACCTTC. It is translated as CASTELAGGTYGYTF.

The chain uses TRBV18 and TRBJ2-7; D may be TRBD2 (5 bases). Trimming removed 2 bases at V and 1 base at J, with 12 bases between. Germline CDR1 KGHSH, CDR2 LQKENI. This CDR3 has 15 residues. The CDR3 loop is CASSPTGGSSYEQYF. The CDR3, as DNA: TGTGCCAGCTCACCAACGGGCGGGTCGTCCTACGAGCAGTACTTC.

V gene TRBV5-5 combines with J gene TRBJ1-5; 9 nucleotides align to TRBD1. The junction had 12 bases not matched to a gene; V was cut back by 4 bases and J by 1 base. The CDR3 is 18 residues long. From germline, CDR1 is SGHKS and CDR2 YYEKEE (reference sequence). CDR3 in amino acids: CASSKGQGGFGSNQPQHF. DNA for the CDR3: TGTGCCAGCAGCAAGGGACAGGGCGGCTTTGGGAGCAATCAGCCCCAGCATTTT.

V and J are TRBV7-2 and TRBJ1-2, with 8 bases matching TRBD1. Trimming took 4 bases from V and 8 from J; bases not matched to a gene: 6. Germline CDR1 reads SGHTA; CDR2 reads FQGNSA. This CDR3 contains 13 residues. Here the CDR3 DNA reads TGTGCCAGCAGCTCACAGGGGGTGGTGGGCTACACCTTC. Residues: CASSSQGVVGYTF. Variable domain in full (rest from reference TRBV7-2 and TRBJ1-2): GAGVSQSPSNKVTEKGKDVELRCDPISGHTALYWYRQSLGQGLEFLIYFQGNSAPDKSGLPSDRFSAERTGGSVSTLTIQRTQQEDSAVYLCASSSQGVVGYTFGSGTRLTVV.

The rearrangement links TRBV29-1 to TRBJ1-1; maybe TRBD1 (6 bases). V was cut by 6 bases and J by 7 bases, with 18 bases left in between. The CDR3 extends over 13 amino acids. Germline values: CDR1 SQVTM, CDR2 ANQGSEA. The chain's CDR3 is CSVARQGGDEAFF. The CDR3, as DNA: TGCAGCGTAGCCAGACAAGGGGGGGATGAAGCTTTCTTT.

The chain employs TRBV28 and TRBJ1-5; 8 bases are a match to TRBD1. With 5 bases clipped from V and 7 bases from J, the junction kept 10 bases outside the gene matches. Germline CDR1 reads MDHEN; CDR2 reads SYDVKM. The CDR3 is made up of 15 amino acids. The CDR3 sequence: CASSPPPDRAQPQHF. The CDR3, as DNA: TGTGCCAGCAGTCCCCCTCCGGACAGGGCACAGCCCCAGCATTTT.

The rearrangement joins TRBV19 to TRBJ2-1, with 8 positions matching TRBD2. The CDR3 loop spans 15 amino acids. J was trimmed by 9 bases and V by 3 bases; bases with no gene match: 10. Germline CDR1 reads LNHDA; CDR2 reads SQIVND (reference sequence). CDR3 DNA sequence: TGTGCCAGTAGTATCACAGCGGGGGCCTCTTTTGAGCAGTTCTTC. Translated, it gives CASSITAGASFEQFF. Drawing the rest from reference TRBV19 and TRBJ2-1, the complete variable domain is DGGITQSPKYLFRKEGQNVTLSCEQNLNHDAMYWYRQDPGQGLRLIYYSQIVNDFQKGDIAEGYSVSREKKESFPLTVTSAQKNPTAFYLCASSITAGASFEQFFGPGTRLTVL.

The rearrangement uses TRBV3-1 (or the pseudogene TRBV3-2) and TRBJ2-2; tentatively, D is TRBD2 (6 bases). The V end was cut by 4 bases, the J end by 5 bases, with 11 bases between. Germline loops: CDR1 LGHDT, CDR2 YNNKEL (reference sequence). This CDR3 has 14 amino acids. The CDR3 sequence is CASSRLEGTGELFF. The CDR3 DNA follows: TGTGCCAGCAGCCGTTTGGAGGGAACCGGGGAGCTGTTTTTT.

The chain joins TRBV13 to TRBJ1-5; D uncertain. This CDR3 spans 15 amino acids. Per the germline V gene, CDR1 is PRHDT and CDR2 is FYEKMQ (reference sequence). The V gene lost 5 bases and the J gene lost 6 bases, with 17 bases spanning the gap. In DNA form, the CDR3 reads TGTGCCAGCAGCCCGTTGAGAAATTACCTTCAGCCCCAGCATTTT. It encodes CASSPLRNYLQPQHF.

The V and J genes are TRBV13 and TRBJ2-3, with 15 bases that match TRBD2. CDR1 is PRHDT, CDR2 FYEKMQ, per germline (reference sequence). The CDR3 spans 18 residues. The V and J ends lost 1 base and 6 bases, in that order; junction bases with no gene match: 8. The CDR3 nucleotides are TGTGCCAGCAGCTTAGACCCTTTGGGACTAGCGGGGGGCGATACGCAGTATTTT. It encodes CASSLDPLGLAGGDTQYF.

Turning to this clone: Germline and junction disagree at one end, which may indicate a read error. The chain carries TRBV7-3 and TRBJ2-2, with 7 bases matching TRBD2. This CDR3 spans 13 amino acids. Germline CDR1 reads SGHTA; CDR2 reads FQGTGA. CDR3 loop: CASSLGAGGGLFF. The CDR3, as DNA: TGTGCCAGCAGCTTAGGGGCAGGCGGGGGGCTGTTTTTT.

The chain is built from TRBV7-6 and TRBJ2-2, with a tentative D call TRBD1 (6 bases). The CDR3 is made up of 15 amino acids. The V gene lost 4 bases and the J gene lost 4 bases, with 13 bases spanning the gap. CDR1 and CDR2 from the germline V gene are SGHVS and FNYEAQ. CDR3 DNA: TGTGCCAGCAGCTCAACAGGGTCGGGCACCGGGGAGCTGTTTTTT. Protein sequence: CASSSTGSGTGELFF.

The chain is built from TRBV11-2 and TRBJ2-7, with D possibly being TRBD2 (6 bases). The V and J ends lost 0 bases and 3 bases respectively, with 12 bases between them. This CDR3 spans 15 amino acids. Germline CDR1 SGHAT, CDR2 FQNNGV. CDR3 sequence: CASSLEPGLRYEQYF. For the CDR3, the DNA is TGTGCCAGCAGCTTAGAACCGGGACTCCGCTACGAGCAGTACTTC.

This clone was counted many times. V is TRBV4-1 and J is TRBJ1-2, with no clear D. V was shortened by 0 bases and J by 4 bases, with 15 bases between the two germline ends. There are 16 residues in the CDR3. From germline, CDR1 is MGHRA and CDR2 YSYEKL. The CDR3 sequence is CASSQEKEFLGYGYTF. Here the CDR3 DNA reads TGCGCCAGCAGCCAAGAAAAGGAGTTTTTGGGCTATGGCTACACCTTC.

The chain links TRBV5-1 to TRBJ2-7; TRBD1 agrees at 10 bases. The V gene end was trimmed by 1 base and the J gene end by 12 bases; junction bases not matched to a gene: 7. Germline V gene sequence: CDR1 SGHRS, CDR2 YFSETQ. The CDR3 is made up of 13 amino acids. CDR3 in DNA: TGCGCCAGCAGCTTGCCTGGACAGGGGGAACTGTACTTC. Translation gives CASSLPGQGELYF. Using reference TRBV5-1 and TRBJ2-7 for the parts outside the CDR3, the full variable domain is KAGVTQTPRYLIKTRGQQVTLSCSPISGHRSVSWYQQTPGQGLQFLFEYFSETQRNKGNFPGRFSGRQFSNSRSEMNVSTLELGDSALYLCASSLPGQGELYFGPGTRLTVT.

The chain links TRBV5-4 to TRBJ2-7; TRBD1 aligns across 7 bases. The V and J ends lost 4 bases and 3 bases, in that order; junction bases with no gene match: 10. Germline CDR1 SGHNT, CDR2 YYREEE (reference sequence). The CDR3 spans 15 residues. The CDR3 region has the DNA TGTGCCAGCAGCCCGGGACAGACGTTATACTACGAGCAGTACTTC. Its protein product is CASSPGQTLYYEQYF.

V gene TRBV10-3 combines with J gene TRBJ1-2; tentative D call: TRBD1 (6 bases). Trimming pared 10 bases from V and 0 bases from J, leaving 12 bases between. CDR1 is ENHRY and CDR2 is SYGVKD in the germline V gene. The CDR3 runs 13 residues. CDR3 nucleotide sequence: TGTGCCACCCAGGGGCCCGCTAACTATGGCTACACCTTC. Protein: CATQGPANYGYTF.

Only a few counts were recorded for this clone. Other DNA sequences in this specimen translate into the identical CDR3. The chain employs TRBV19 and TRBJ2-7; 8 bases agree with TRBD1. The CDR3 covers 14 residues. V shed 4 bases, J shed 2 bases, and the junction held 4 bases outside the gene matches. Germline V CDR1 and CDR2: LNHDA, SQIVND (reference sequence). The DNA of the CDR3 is TGTGCCAGTAGTACTGCAGGGGGCCCCTACGAGCAGTACTTC. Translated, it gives CASSTAGGPYEQYF.

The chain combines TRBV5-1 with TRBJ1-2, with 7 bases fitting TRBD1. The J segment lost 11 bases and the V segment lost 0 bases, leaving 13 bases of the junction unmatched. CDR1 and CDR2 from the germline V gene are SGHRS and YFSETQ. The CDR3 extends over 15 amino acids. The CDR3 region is CASSLGGTDAIGYTF. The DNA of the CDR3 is TGCGCCAGCAGCTTGGGCGGGACAGACGCTATAGGATACACCTTC.

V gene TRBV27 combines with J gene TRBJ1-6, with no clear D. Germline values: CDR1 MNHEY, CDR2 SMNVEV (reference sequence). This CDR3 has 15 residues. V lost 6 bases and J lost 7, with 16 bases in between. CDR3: CASSPEGRLNSPLHF. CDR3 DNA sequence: TGTGCCAGCAGCCCCGAAGGTAGACTAAATTCACCCCTCCACTTT.

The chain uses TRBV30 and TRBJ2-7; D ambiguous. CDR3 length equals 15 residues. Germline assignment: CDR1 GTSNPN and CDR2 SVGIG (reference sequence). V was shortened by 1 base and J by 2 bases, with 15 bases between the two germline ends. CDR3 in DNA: TGTGCCTGGAGTGGGCGGCAGCCTAGGACCTACGAGCAGTACTTC. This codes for CAWSGRQPRTYEQYF. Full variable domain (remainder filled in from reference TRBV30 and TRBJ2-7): SQTIHQWPATLVQPVGSPLSLECTVEGTSNPNLYWYRQAAGRGLQLLFYSVGIGQISSEVPQNLSASRPQDRQFILSSKKLLLSDSGFYLCAWSGRQPRTYEQYFGPGTRLTVT.